Each of the 8 T cell receptor beta chains below was sequenced from the same sample in a study of CD8 T cells in ankylosing spondylitis. TCRdb used MiXCR to reprocess the 5' RACE reads, holding one entry per CDR3 protein. The sample comprises 90,000 to 120,000 distinct CDR3 sequences, about 24% of which are singletons, and about 12% rests with the top ten. Sequencing input: synovial fluid, either unsorted or a sorted T cell fraction (not recorded which). Receptor source: a male donor with ankylosing spondylitis.

The rearrangement joins TRBV5-1 to TRBJ2-4; 8 positions match TRBD1. The CDR3 sequence is 13 residues long. Germline V gene sequence: CDR1 SGHRS, CDR2 YFSETQ. V lost 10 bases and J lost 5; bases outside the gene matches: 8. In DNA form, the CDR3 reads TGCGCCTCTTCCGGGACAGGTCAAAACATTCAGTACTTC. As protein: CASSGTGQNIQYF. Full variable domain (missing parts from reference TRBV5-1 and TRBJ2-4): KAGVTQTPRYLIKTRGQQVTLSCSPISGHRSVSWYQQTPGQGLQFLFEYFSETQRNKGNFPGRFSGRQFSNSRSEMNVSTLELGDSALYLCASSGTGQNIQYFGAGTRLSVL.

This clonotype turned up a few times. The rearrangement links TRBV12-5 to TRBJ2-5; D unresolved. In germline, CDR1 is LGHNT, CDR2 FRNRAP. The CDR3 contains 16 residues. Trimming removed 5 bases from V and 1 base from J, with 17 bases in between. CDR3 nucleotides: TGTGCTAGTGGTGATTATTTATCGCCCTTCCAAGAGACCCAGTACTTC. This sequence encodes CASGDYLSPFQETQYF.

V and J are TRBV29-1 and TRBJ2-7, with D maybe TRBD1 (6 bases). V was shortened by 5 bases and J by 7 bases, with 15 bases between the two germline ends. CDR3 length equals 12 residues. Germline CDR1 SQVTM, CDR2 ANQGSEA. In DNA, the CDR3 is TGCAGCGTTTCAAACCACAGGGCTGAGCAGTACTTC. Protein product: CSVSNHRAEQYF.

CDR3 sequence reads: CATSDRGYQETQYF. CDR3 in DNA: TGTGCCACCTCGGACAGGGGATATCAAGAGACCCAGTACTTC. The chain has TRBV2 and TRBJ2-5, with 9 bases fitting TRBD1. The trim removed 10 bases at V and 2 bases at J, leaving 8 bases unmatched. Germline-derived CDR1 and CDR2 are SNHLY and FYNNEI. This CDR3 region has 14 residues.

This chain uses TRBV20-1 with TRBJ2-7; a possible D gene is TRBD1 (5 bases). CDR3 size: 12 residues. The V end was cut by 3 bases, the J end by 6 bases, with 12 bases between. The V gene's germline CDR1 is DFQATT and CDR2 SNEGSKA (reference sequence). In nucleotides, the CDR3 is TGCAGTGCTAGGGCAGGGTTTCGCGAGCAGTACTTC. Its translation is CSARAGFREQYF.

There are a few counts of this clonotype. The chain recombines TRBV18 with TRBJ2-7; D uncertain. The V and J ends lost 2 bases and 6 bases respectively, with 8 bases between them. Looked up from germline, CDR1 is KGHSH and CDR2 is LQKENI. The CDR3 covers 12 residues. The CDR3: CASSPSSGEQYV. The CDR3 nucleotides read TGTGCCAGCTCACCATCGAGTGGCGAGCAGTACGTC.

This clonotype has only a few counts. The chain carries TRBV6-1 and TRBJ1-2, with D unclear. Trimming shortened V by 6 bases and J by 4 bases, and 15 bases separated the two germline ends. Germline loops: CDR1 MNHNS, CDR2 SASEGT. The length of the CDR3 is 14 residues. CDR3 coding DNA: TGTGCCAGCAGCGTCGTAGGGTCTGCCTATGGCTACACCTTC. This sequence encodes CASSVVGSAYGYTF.

The V gene is TRBV20-1, the J gene TRBJ2-1; 9 nucleotides line up with TRBD2. CDR1 and CDR2 (germline): DFQATT, SNEGSKA (reference sequence). The CDR3 spans 13 residues. Trimming removed 4 bases from V and 8 bases from J; junction bases left unmatched: 6. This CDR3 is CSANRREGDEQFF. In nucleotides, the CDR3 is TGCAGTGCTAATCGGCGGGAGGGAGATGAGCAGTTCTTC.